This T cell receptor beta chain was obtained from a study of T cell responses to AZD1222 COVID-19 vaccine. Whole-study findings and limits: Females made up more of the donors, who were largely white British, and clonal diversity may have come out too low.

V dropped 2 bases and J dropped 1; count of bases not matched to a gene: 0. Per the germline V gene, CDR1 is MRHNA and CDR2 is SNTAGT. This CDR3 region has 15 residues. This clone rates as medium-sized. The antigen is not known. The table came from immunoSEQ multiplex PCR; TCRdb's copy has only in-frame clones and leaves some out. The sample lists around 160,000 clones, around 83% seen once, with approximately 4% in the top ten. The chain recombines TRBV6-4 with TRBJ2-3, with 10 bases aligning to TRBD2. Sequenced here: peripheral blood, sampled on day 0 of MenACWY control vaccination. The clonotype comes from an adult in good health. This CDR3 reads CASSDGTSGTDTQYF. CDR3 DNA: TGTGCCAGCAGTGACGGGACTAGCGGCACAGATACGCAGTATTTT.